This TCR beta chain was profiled in a study of cytomegalovirus exposure and HLA in healthy donors. Study-wide results and limits: There was a cluster of highly shared sequence variants that was likely a sequencing artifact. On later analysis, the bulk of CMV-associated TCR beta chains appeared to be HLA-restricted. Most of the TCR beta V segments (in an earlier analysis) were productive either about 90% or about 30% of the time.

This CDR3 is built from 15 residues. The ends lost 4 bases at V and 4 bases at J; junction bases unmatched: 5. In germline, CDR1 is SNHLY, CDR2 FYNNEI. PCR amplification relied on 60 Vbeta primers (plus 13 Jbeta primers). The data were produced by immunoSEQ multiplex PCR, yet TCRdb's version contains in-frame clones alone and is incomplete. The sample lists 170,000 or so clones; around 81% were seen once. This clone was seen just once. Its antigen is currently unknown. The source of this sequence is a middle-aged man in good health and CMV-seronegative. Sequencing was carried out using PBMCs. The rearrangement joins TRBV2 to TRBJ1-5, with 9 positions matching TRBD1. The CDR3 here is CASSVGGQGNQPQHF. DNA for the CDR3: TGTGCCAGCAGTGTGGGAGGACAGGGGAATCAGCCCCAGCATTTT.